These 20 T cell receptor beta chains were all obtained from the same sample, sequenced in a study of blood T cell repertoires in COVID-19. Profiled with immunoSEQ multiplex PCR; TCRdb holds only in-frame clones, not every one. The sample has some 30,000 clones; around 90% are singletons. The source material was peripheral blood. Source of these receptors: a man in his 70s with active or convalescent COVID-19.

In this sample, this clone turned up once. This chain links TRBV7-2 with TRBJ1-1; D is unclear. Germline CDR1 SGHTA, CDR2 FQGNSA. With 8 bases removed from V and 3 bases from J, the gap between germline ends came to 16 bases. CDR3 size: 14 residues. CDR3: CASGLGGSDTEAFF. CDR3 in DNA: TGTGCCAGCGGACTTGGTGGATCAGACACTGAAGCTTTCTTT.

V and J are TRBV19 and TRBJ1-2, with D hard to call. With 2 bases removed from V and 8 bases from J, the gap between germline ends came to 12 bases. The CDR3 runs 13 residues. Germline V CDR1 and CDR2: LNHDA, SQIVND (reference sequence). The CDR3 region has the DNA TGTGCCAGTAGTATAAGTGACAATTACGGCTACACCTTC. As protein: CASSISDNYGYTF.

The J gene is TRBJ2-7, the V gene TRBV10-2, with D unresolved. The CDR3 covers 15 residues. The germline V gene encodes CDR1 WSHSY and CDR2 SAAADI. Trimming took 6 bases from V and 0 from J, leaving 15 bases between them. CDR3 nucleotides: TGCGCCAGCAGGAAAAATAGCCTTAACTCCTACGAGCAGTACTTC. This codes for CASRKNSLNSYEQYF.

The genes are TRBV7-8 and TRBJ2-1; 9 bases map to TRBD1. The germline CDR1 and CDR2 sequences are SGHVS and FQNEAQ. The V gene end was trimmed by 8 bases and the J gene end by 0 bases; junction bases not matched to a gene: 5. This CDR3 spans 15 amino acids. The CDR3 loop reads CASGEGQGSYNEQFF. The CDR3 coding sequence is TGTGCCAGCGGAGAGGGACAGGGCTCCTACAATGAGCAGTTCTTC.

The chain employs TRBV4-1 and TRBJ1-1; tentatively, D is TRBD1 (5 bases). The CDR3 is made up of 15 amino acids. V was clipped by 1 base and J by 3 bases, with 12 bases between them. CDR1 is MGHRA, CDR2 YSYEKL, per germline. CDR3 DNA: TGCGCCAGCAGCCAAGTTATCGGGGGAGACACTGAAGCTTTCTTT. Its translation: CASSQVIGGDTEAFF.

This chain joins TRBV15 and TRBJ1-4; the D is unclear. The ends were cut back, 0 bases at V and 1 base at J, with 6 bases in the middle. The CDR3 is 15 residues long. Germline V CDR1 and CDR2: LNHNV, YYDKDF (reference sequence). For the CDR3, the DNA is TGTGCCACCAGCAGAGATCGGGGAACTAATGAAAAACTGTTTTTT. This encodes CATSRDRGTNEKLFF.

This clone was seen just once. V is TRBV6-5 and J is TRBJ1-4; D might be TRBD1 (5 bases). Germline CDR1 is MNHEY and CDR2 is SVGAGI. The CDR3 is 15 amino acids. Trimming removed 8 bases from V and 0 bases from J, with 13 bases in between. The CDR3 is CASGGRAATNEKLFF. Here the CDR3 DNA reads TGTGCCAGCGGGGGGAGGGCCGCAACTAATGAAAAACTGTTTTTT.

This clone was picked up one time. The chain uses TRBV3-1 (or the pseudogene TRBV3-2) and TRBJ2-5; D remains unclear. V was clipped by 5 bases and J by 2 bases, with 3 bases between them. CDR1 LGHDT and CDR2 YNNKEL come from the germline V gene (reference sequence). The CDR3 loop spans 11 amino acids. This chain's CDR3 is CASSIQETQYF. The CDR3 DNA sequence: TGTGCCAGCAGCATACAAGAGACCCAGTACTTC.

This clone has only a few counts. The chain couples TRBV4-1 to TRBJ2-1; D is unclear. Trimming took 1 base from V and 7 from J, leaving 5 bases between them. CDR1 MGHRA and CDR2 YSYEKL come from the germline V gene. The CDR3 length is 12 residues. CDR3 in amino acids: CASSQASNEQFF. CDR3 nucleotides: TGCGCCAGCAGCCAAGCGTCGAATGAGCAGTTCTTC.

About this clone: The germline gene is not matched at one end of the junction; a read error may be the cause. The CDR3 sequence is CASSPRALAGYQETQYF. CDR3 DNA sequence: TGTGCTAGCAGCCCTAGGGCACTAGCGGGATACCAAGAGACCCAGTACTTC. The chain is built from TRBV7-7 and TRBJ2-5; the match to TRBD2 covers 10 bases. Germline V gene data show CDR1 as SSHAT and CDR2 as FNYEAQ (reference sequence). This CDR3 is 17 amino acids long.

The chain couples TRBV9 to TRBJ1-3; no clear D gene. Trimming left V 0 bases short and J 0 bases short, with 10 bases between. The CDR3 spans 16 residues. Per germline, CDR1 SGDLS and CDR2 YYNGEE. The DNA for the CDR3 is TGTGCCAGCAGCGTAGATCCCCTAAGCTCTGGAAACACCATATATTTT. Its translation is CASSVDPLSSGNTIYF. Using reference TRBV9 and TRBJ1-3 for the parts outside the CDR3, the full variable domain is DSGVTQTPKHLITATGQRVTLRCSPRSGDLSVYWYQQSLDQGLQFLIQYYNGEERAKGNILERFSAQQFPDLHSELNLSSLELGDSALYFCASSVDPLSSGNTIYFGEGSWLTVV.

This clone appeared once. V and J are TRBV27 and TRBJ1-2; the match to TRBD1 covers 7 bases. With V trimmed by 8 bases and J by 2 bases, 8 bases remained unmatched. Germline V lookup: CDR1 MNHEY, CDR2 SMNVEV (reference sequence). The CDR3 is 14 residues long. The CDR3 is CASSPRTGNYGYTF. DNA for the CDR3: TGTGCCAGCTCCCCGAGGACAGGAAACTATGGCTACACCTTC.

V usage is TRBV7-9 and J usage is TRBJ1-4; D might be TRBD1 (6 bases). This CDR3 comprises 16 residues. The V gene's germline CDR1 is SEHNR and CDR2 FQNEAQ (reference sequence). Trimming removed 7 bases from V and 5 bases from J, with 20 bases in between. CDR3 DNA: TGTGCCAGCATCTATACACAGACAGGCACAAATGAAAAACTGTTTTTT. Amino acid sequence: CASIYTQTGTNEKLFF.

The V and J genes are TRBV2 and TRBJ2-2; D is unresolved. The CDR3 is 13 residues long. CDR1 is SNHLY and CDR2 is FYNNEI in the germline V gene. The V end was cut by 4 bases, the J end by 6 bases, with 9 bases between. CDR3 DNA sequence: TGTGCCAGCAGTGTTTTGACACCCGGGGAGCTGTTTTTT. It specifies CASSVLTPGELFF.

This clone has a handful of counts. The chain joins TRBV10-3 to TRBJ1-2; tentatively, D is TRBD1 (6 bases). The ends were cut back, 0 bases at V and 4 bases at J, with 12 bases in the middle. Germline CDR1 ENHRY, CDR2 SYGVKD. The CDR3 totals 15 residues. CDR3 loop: CAISESGGAAYGYTF. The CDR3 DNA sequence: TGTGCCATCAGTGAGTCCGGGGGGGCGGCCTATGGCTACACCTTC.

CDR3 residues: CATSREVQTGGGQYF. The CDR3 nucleotides read TGTGCCACCAGCAGAGAAGTCCAGACAGGGGGTGGGCAGTACTTC. The chain carries TRBV15 and TRBJ2-7; 9 bases fit TRBD1. Per the germline V gene, CDR1 is LNHNV and CDR2 is YYDKDF (reference sequence). J was trimmed by 9 bases and V by 0 bases; bases with no gene match: 9. The CDR3 runs 15 residues.

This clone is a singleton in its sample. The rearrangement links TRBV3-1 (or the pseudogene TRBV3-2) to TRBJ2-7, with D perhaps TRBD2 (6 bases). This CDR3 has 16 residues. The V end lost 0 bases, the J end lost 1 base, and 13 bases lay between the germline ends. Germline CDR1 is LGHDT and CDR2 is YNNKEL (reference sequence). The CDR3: CASSQDAGTLSYEQYF. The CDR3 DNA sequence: TGTGCCAGCAGCCAAGATGCCGGGACTTTATCCTACGAGCAGTACTTC.

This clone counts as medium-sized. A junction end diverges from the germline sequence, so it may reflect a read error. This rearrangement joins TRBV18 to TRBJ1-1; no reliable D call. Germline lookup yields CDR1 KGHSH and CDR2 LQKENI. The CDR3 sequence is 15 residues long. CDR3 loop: CASSASYPLNPEAFF. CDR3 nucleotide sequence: TGTGCCAGCTCAGCTTCCTATCCCTTGAACCCTGAAGCTTTCTTT.

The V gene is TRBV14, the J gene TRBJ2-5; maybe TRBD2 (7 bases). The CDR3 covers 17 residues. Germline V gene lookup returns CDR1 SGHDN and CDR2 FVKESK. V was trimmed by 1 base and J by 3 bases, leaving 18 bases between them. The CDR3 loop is CASSQGMRGSGEETQYF. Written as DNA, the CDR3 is TGTGCCAGCAGCCAAGGGATGAGGGGGAGCGGGGAAGAGACCCAGTACTTC.

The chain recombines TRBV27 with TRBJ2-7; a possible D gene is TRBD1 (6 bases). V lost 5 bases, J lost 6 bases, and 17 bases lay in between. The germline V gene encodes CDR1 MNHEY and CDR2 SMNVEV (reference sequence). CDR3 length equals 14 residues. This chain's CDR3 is CASSPRMGAPEQYV. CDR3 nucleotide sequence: TGTGCCAGCAGTCCCCGGATGGGGGCCCCCGAGCAGTACGTC.